Detailed here is one T cell receptor beta chain. What it binds is not known. This entry is derived from a study of cytomegalovirus exposure and HLA in healthy donors. Study outcomes and limitations: A likely sequencing artifact accounted for one observed cluster of highly shared sequence variants.

The study ran its PCR with 60 Vbeta and 13 Jbeta primers. Sequencing used immunoSEQ multiplex PCR; TCRdb keeps in-frame clones, though not all of them. The sample records about 110,000 clones, approximately 72% being singletons. Whereas donors were nominally healthy upon sampling, unrecorded immune exposures were probable. Germline assignment: CDR1 SNHLY and CDR2 FYNNEI. V was clipped by 6 bases and J by 3 bases, with 15 bases between them. The CDR3 loop spans 16 amino acids. The clonotype comes from a woman aged 35 to 49 in good health and CMV-seropositive. V usage is TRBV2 and J usage is TRBJ1-6; no reliable D call. The sequenced sample was PBMCs. The CDR3 DNA follows: TGTGCCAGCAGCGAATGGGCGTATAGCTATAATTCACCCCTCCACTTT. It is translated as CASSEWAYSYNSPLHF.